Listed below are T cell receptor beta chains from one sample, sequenced in a study of control samples from healthy donors and cancer patients. Method: immunoSEQ multiplex PCR; TCRdb's copy keeps in-frame clones and lacks some. Of about 160,000 clones in the sample, over 90% were seen once. Input material: blood. These receptors were obtained from a woman in her twenties or thirties in good health. The CDR3 runs from the conserved cysteine through the conserved F or W. The D gene is left open where the match is weak.

d_call: NA
v_call: TRBV12-3/TRBV12-4
cdr3_aa: CASSFATNEKLFF

d_call: NA
v_call: TRBV2
cdr3_aa: CASRNEKLFF

d_call: TRBD2
v_call: TRBV27
cdr3_aa: CASSLGVGRAVETQYF

d_call: NA
v_call: TRBV11-2
cdr3_aa: CASSLAPGGVYEQYF

d_call: NA
v_call: TRBV6-1
cdr3_aa: CASSEGRKTYEQYF

d_call: TRBD2
v_call: TRBV20-1
cdr3_aa: CSASPLAGSTDTQYF

d_call: TRBD1
v_call: TRBV5-8
cdr3_aa: CASSLRGTARAGEQFF

d_call: NA
v_call: TRBV12-3/TRBV12-4
cdr3_aa: CASSRSEKLFF

d_call: NA
v_call: TRBV7-9
cdr3_aa: CASGLGRNTEAFF

d_call: NA
v_call: TRBV5-1
cdr3_aa: CASSLAGVAGYTF

d_call: TRBD1
v_call: TRBV10-1
cdr3_aa: CASSESRGQSNQPQHF

d_call: NA
v_call: TRBV18
cdr3_aa: CATAGDLNTEAFF

d_call: NA
v_call: TRBV6-6
cdr3_aa: CASSIGTEETQYF

d_call: TRBD2
v_call: TRBV5-1
cdr3_aa: CASSLVLAGGPGRNEQFF

d_call: TRBD1
v_call: TRBV29-1
cdr3_aa: CSVGSHRGEAFF

d_call: TRBD2
v_call: TRBV5-1
cdr3_aa: CASSVARTSGSETQYF

d_call: NA
v_call: TRBV5-1
cdr3_aa: CASSSAGETQYF

d_call: NA
v_call: TRBV6-6
cdr3_aa: CASSQKSGGLSTEAFF

d_call: NA
v_call: TRBV12-3/TRBV12-4
cdr3_aa: CASSPPRGSPLHF

d_call: NA
v_call: TRBV3-1/TRBV3-2
cdr3_aa: CASSQSGFAYEQYF

d_call: TRBD1
v_call: TRBV30
cdr3_aa: CAWTTGGGNQPQHF

d_call: NA
v_call: TRBV19
cdr3_aa: CASSIDTGSGPYNEQFF

d_call: NA
v_call: TRBV18
cdr3_aa: CASSDNYGYTF

d_call: TRBD1
v_call: TRBV28
cdr3_aa: CASSSTGLSQPQHF

d_call: NA
v_call: TRBV2
cdr3_aa: CASLQDPGSFNQPQHF

d_call: NA
v_call: TRBV29-1
cdr3_aa: CSVPGGSTEAFF

d_call: NA
v_call: TRBV6-6
cdr3_aa: CASSYPIPGELFF

d_call: TRBD1
v_call: TRBV19
cdr3_aa: CASSIQGGDYGYTF

d_call: NA
v_call: TRBV18
cdr3_aa: CASSPMDSAYGYTF

d_call: NA
v_call: TRBV5-1
cdr3_aa: CASSLRWDNNEQFF

d_call: TRBD1
v_call: TRBV28
cdr3_aa: CASSFPGTGHHEQYF

d_call: TRBD2
v_call: TRBV9
cdr3_aa: CASSVDGGSYEQYF

d_call: TRBD2
v_call: TRBV7-9
cdr3_aa: CASSPRLGSGYNEQFF